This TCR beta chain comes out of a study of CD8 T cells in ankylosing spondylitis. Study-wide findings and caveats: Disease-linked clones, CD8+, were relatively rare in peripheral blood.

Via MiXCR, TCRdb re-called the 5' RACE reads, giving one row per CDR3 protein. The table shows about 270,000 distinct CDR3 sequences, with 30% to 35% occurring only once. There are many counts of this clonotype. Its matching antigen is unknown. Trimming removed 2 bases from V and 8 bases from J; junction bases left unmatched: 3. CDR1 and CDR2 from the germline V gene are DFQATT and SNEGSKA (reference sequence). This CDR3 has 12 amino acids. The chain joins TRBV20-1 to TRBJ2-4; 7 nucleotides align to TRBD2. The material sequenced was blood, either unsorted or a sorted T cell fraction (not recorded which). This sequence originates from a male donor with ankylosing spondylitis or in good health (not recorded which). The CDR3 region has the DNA TGCAGTGCTAGATCGGGGGGAGACATTCAGTACTTC. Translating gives CSARSGGDIQYF.